This T cell receptor (beta chain) was sequenced in a study of response to subunit inactivated influenza vaccine. Study-wide results and caveats: Authors suggested each seasonal flu vaccination may recruit only limited numbers of new T cells.

A word on this clonotype: What it binds is not known.

Trimming removed 4 bases at V and 2 bases at J, with 12 bases between. Germline V gene lookup returns CDR1 SEHNR and CDR2 FQNEAQ (reference sequence). CDR3 length: 15 amino acids. TCRdb fed the RT-PCR reads into MiXCR, producing one record per CDR3 protein. The repertoire consists of 400,000 to 650,000 distinct CDR3 sequences, with less than 7.5% occurring once and the leading ten covering around 14%. The receptor comes from a man between 50 and 69 years old who received an inactivated influenza vaccine. The rearrangement joins TRBV7-9 to TRBJ2-1; a possible D gene is TRBD1 (6 bases). The material sequenced was PBMCs from blood, taken around 25 months after vaccination. CDR3 coding DNA: TGTGCCAGCAGCTCAGACAGGATTGCCTACAATGAGCAGTTCTTC. It yields the protein CASSSDRIAYNEQFF.